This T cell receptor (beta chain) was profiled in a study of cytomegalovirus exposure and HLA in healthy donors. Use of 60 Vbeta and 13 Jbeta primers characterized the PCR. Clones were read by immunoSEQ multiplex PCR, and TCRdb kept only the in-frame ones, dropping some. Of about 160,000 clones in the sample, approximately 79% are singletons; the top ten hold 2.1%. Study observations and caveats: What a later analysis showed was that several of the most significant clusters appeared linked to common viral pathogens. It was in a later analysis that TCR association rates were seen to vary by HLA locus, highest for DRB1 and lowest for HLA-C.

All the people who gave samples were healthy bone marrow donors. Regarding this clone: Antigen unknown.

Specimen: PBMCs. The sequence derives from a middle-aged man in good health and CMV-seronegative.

This chain's CDR3 is CASSLRQGRASAGKNIQYF. Here the CDR3 DNA reads TGTGCCAGCAGCTTGCGGCAGGGGAGAGCCTCAGCCGGCAAAAACATTCAGTACTTC. This chain uses TRBV5-4 with TRBJ2-4, with D possibly TRBD1 on 6 matching bases. This CDR3 comprises 19 residues. Trimming removed 1 base at V and 3 bases at J, with 23 bases between. Germline V gene sequence: CDR1 SGHNT, CDR2 YYREEE (reference sequence).